This is a list of T cell receptor beta chains from one sample in a study of CD8+ T cells in alopecia areata. Data came from immunoSEQ multiplex PCR; TCRdb stores just in-frame clones and leaves some out. The top ten clones hold 14% of a sample with under 200,000 clones, approximately 57% of them seen once. The sample was CD4+ T cells sorted from blood, taken at week 24, from a patient treated with tofacitinib. Receptors were obtained from a human donor with alopecia areata. CDR3s include the opening cysteine and the closing phenylalanine or tryptophan. The order of the fields is D gene, J gene, V gene, clone size, CDR3 DNA, CDR3 protein. A D gene is named only where the DNA matches it firmly. Clone size, where shown, is once, few, many, or a class for clones that have expanded.

D: .; J: TRBJ2-2; V: TRBV29-1; size: few; DNA: TGCAGCGTTGAGGCTTCAGCACACCCCCAGAACACCGGGGAGCTGTTTTTT; CDR3: CSVEASAHPQNTGELFF
D: .; J: TRBJ1-5; V: TRBV2; size: .; DNA: TGTGCCAGCAGTGATATACCACCTAGAAGCAATCAGCCCCAGCATTTT; CDR3: CASSDIPPRSNQPQHF
D: .; J: TRBJ1-2; V: TRBV29-1; size: .; DNA: TGCAGCGTTGAAATGGGCTATGGCTACACCTTC; CDR3: CSVEMGYGYTF
D: .; J: TRBJ2-3; V: TRBV7-9; size: few; DNA: TGTGCCAGCAGCCCCTCGTCGAGATATACGCAGTATTTT; CDR3: CASSPSSRYTQYF
D: .; J: TRBJ2-4; V: TRBV29-1; size: .; DNA: TGCCCCCTGACCGAGGCCAAAAACATTCAGTACTTC; CDR3: CPLTEAKNIQYF
D: TRBD1; J: TRBJ1-2; V: TRBV13; size: .; DNA: TGTGCCAGCAGCTCATCCCGGGACAGGAGAGGCTACACCTTC; CDR3: CASSSSRDRRGYTF
D: .; J: TRBJ1-2; V: TRBV25-1; size: .; DNA: TGTGCCAGCAGTGAATTCGGCTATGGCTACACCTTC; CDR3: CASSEFGYGYTF
D: .; J: TRBJ1-1; V: TRBV29-1; size: .; DNA: TGCAGCGTTGAGGGAACAGGGGAAGCTTTCTTT; CDR3: CSVEGTGEAFF
D: .; J: TRBJ1-1; V: TRBV18; size: .; DNA: TGTGCCAGCTCACCTTTGGGCGGCACTGAAGCTTTCTTT; CDR3: CASSPLGGTEAFF
D: .; J: TRBJ2-5; V: TRBV5-1; size: .; DNA: TGCGCCAGCAAAGACGGCGATATGGAGACCCAGTACTTC; CDR3: CASKDGDMETQYF
D: .; J: TRBJ2-2; V: TRBV27; size: few; DNA: TGTGCCAGCAGCTTGTATAGAAACACCGGGGAGCTGTTTTTT; CDR3: CASSLYRNTGELFF
D: .; J: TRBJ2-5; V: TRBV6-5; size: .; DNA: TGTGCCAGCATCGACTGGGGGATGGAGACCCAGTACTTC; CDR3: CASIDWGMETQYF
D: .; J: TRBJ2-2; V: TRBV11-2; size: .; DNA: TGTGCCAGCAGCTCCTCAGGGGTCGGGGAGCTGTTTTTT; CDR3: CASSSSGVGELFF
D: .; J: TRBJ1-2; V: TRBV15; size: .; DNA: TGTGCCACCAGCAGAGTTGGAGGGCAGAGAGATGGCTACACCTTC; CDR3: CATSRVGGQRDGYTF
D: .; J: TRBJ2-1; V: TRBV29-1; size: .; DNA: TGCAGCGTTGTTCTTAGGGGAAGAGGTGAGCAGTTCTTC; CDR3: CSVVLRGRGEQFF
D: .; J: TRBJ1-2; V: TRBV4-1; size: few; DNA: TGCGCCAGCAGCCAAGTTTTCCTGTATGGCTACACCTTC; CDR3: CASSQVFLYGYTF
D: .; J: TRBJ1-5; V: TRBV7-2; size: .; DNA: TGTGCCAGCAGCTCCTATACCAATCAGCCCCAGCATTTT; CDR3: CASSSYTNQPQHF
D: .; J: TRBJ2-1; V: TRBV11-3; size: .; DNA: TGTGCCAGCAGCACCGGCAGCGGCCGCAGCCATGAGCAGTTCTTC; CDR3: CASSTGSGRSHEQFF
D: .; J: TRBJ1-1; V: TRBV18; size: few; DNA: TGTGCCAGCTCACCCAGGGGCCGTGGGCAGTTCTTT; CDR3: CASSPRGRGQFF
D: .; J: TRBJ2-1; V: TRBV4-1; size: .; DNA: TGCGCCAGCAGCCTTGGGCAGGCGAAAAGCTCCTACAATGAGCAGTTCTTC; CDR3: CASSLGQAKSSYNEQFF
D: .; J: TRBJ2-1; V: TRBV6-5; size: .; DNA: TGTGCCAGCAGTTACGAGGGACAACACTACAATGAGCAGTTCTTC; CDR3: CASSYEGQHYNEQFF
D: TRBD1; J: TRBJ1-6; V: TRBV2; size: .; DNA: TGTGCCAGCAGCCTCCGGGACAGGGGATCACCCCTCCACTTT; CDR3: CASSLRDRGSPLHF
D: .; J: TRBJ1-1; V: TRBV20-1; size: .; DNA: TGCAGTGCTAGACTCGACAGAGAAGCTTTCTTT; CDR3: CSARLDREAFF
D: .; J: TRBJ1-5; V: TRBV4-1; size: .; DNA: TGCGCCAGCAGCCAAGTTGATATGGGTTTTAGCAATCAGCCCCAGCATTTT; CDR3: CASSQVDMGFSNQPQHF
D: .; J: TRBJ2-2; V: TRBV7-9; size: .; DNA: TGTGCCAGCAGCTCAGGGATCCTCGCCGGGGAGCTGTTTTTT; CDR3: CASSSGILAGELFF
D: .; J: TRBJ1-5; V: TRBV25-1; size: .; DNA: TGTGCCAGCAGTCTGGGGAGCCAGCCCCAGCATTTT; CDR3: CASSLGSQPQHF
D: TRBD2; J: TRBJ2-1; V: TRBV6-1; size: .; DNA: TGTGCCAGCAGCATGGGACTAGGTCTACATGAGCAGTTCTTC; CDR3: CASSMGLGLHEQFF
D: .; J: TRBJ1-5; V: TRBV6-1; size: .; DNA: TGTGCCAGCAGCAACGCGGGGTTAAATCAGCCCCAGCATTTT; CDR3: CASSNAGLNQPQHF
D: .; J: TRBJ2-7; V: TRBV6-5; size: .; DNA: TGTGCCAGCAGTGAAGCGGCGGGACTCAAGCAGTACTTC; CDR3: CASSEAAGLKQYF
D: TRBD2; J: TRBJ2-3; V: TRBV12-5; size: .; DNA: TGTGCTAGTGGTTCTAGCGGCGGGTCAGATACGCAGTATTTT; CDR3: CASGSSGGSDTQYF
D: .; J: TRBJ2-7; V: TRBV7-2; size: .; DNA: TGTGCCAGCAGCTTAGTAGGAGTCTACGAGCAGTACTTC; CDR3: CASSLVGVYEQYF
D: .; J: TRBJ1-6; V: TRBV5-1; size: .; DNA: TGCGCCAGCACAAGGGGCAGGAATTCACCCCTCCACTTT; CDR3: CASTRGRNSPLHF
D: TRBD2; J: TRBJ2-5; V: TRBV30; size: .; DNA: TGTGCCTGGACAGGGACTAGCCAAGAGACCCAGTACTTC; CDR3: CAWTGTSQETQYF
D: .; J: TRBJ1-2; V: TRBV5-6; size: .; DNA: TGTGCCAGCAGCTTGAATCGAGGGGCGGGAGGCTACACCTTC; CDR3: CASSLNRGAGGYTF
D: .; J: TRBJ1-2; V: TRBV10-3; size: .; DNA: TGTGCCATCAGTGGGAATCTGGGTGATGGCTACACCTTC; CDR3: CAISGNLGDGYTF
D: .; J: TRBJ2-2; V: TRBV30; size: once; DNA: TGTGCCTGGAGTGCCCCGGGGCGGGCCTGGCCTAACCCCGGGGAGCTGTTTTTT; CDR3: CAWSAPGRAWPNPGELFF
D: .; J: TRBJ2-4; V: TRBV5-6; size: .; DNA: TGTGCCAGCAGCTTGTCAGCGACAAACATTCAGTACTTC; CDR3: CASSLSATNIQYF
D: .; J: TRBJ2-3; V: TRBV6-1; size: .; DNA: TGTGCCAGCCTCCTCGGCACAGATACGCAGTATTTT; CDR3: CASLLGTDTQYF
D: TRBD1; J: TRBJ1-2; V: TRBV6-1; size: .; DNA: TGTGCCAGCAATCCGGGACAGACCCTATATGGCTACACCTTC; CDR3: CASNPGQTLYGYTF
D: .; J: TRBJ2-1; V: TRBV7-6; size: few; DNA: TGTGCCAGCAGCTTCTCAGGGGCGCATGAGCAGTTCTTC; CDR3: CASSFSGAHEQFF
D: TRBD1; J: TRBJ2-7; V: TRBV6-1; size: .; DNA: TGTGCCAGCAGTATCAACAGGGGAGAGGCCTACGAGCAGTACTTC; CDR3: CASSINRGEAYEQYF
D: .; J: TRBJ2-1; V: TRBV6-4; size: once; DNA: TGTGCCAGCAGCGCCGGTGGGTTCGAGCAGTTCTTC; CDR3: CASSAGGFEQFF
D: .; J: TRBJ2-7; V: TRBV29-1; size: .; DNA: TGCAGCGTTGTTAAGACAGGGAGGTACGAGCAGTACTTC; CDR3: CSVVKTGRYEQYF
D: TRBD1; J: TRBJ2-1; V: TRBV4-1; size: .; DNA: TGCGCCAGCAGCCAAGCGATCCACCACAGGGGGGAAAGGAATGAGCAGTTCTTC; CDR3: CASSQAIHHRGERNEQFF
D: .; J: TRBJ1-2; V: TRBV30; size: once; DNA: TGTGCCTGGAGTGCCGGGGCACCAAACTATGGCTACACCTTC; CDR3: CAWSAGAPNYGYTF
D: TRBD2; J: TRBJ2-7; V: TRBV29-1; size: .; DNA: TGCAGCGTTGATGTCGGGGGGTCATACGAGCAGTACTTC; CDR3: CSVDVGGSYEQYF
D: .; J: TRBJ1-1; V: TRBV5-1; size: .; DNA: TGCGCCAGCAGCTTGGTCAGGGGCGCCACTGAAGCTTTCTTT; CDR3: CASSLVRGATEAFF
D: .; J: TRBJ1-1; V: TRBV2; size: few; DNA: TGTGCCAGCAATGGTGGCCTACAAGCTTCTGAAGCTTTCTTT; CDR3: CASNGGLQASEAFF
D: .; J: TRBJ1-5; V: TRBV21-1; size: .; DNA: TGTAGCAGGGAAGGTCAGCCCCAGCATTTT; CDR3: CSREGQPQHF
D: .; J: TRBJ1-1; V: TRBV29-1; size: .; DNA: TGCAGCGTTGACCGGGCAGCTGTGAACACTGAAGCTTTCTTT; CDR3: CSVDRAAVNTEAFF
D: .; J: TRBJ1-5; V: TRBV29-1; size: .; DNA: TGCAGCGTTGAGGTGGGCAGCAATCAGCCCCAGCATTTT; CDR3: CSVEVGSNQPQHF
D: TRBD1; J: TRBJ1-5; V: TRBV30; size: .; DNA: TGTGCCTGGGGACAGGGCGGCGCAGATCAGCCCCAGCATTTT; CDR3: CAWGQGGADQPQHF
D: TRBD2; J: TRBJ2-2; V: TRBV6-5; size: .; DNA: TGTGCCAGCAGTTACAGGGGCGCGGGGGGGCTCGGGGAGCTGTTTTTT; CDR3: CASSYRGAGGLGELFF